This note documents a single TCR beta chain sequence. Its antigen is not yet known. Base-call qualities are not available, and no considerably larger clone is one nucleotide away. The data originate from a study of PD-1 blockade in mismatch repair-deficient tumors (dated by TCRdb to about 2017). At the level of the whole study: Between late 2013 and 2016, the trial enrolled about 86 consecutive patients with approximately eleven mismatch repair-deficient cancer types, every one of whom had been previously treated and was progressing. Tumor-associated T cell clones were tracked in the peripheral blood of patients responding to PD-1 blockade by deep sequencing of TCR CDR3 regions.

Study-wide findings and limitations: Rapid expansion after pembrolizumab followed by contraction, generally before radiologic responses, was shown by tumor-resident clones, which were often undetectable in blood before treatment.

Libraries were built with the immunoSEQ multiplex PCR assay. As stored in TCRdb, this immuneACCESS dataset retains in-frame rearrangements with V and J assigned. A fraction of the clones does not appear; measured against another copy, unresolved V genes explain less than half of the discrepancy, and the remainder lacks a known reason. This sample is represented by some 21,000 clones; roughly 80% of them were singletons. The leading ten clones occupy 1.2% to 1.5% of the sample. Per the germline V gene (reference sequence), LNHDA is the CDR1 and SQIVND is the CDR2. The junction shows trimming of 3 bases on V and 3 bases on J, plus 15 bases between the germline ends. Its CDR3 holds 15 amino acids, cysteine through phenylalanine. Only the CDR3 region is kept as DNA, spanning 45 bases read in frame from base 1. For each enrolled patient, mismatch repair deficiency was established using either polymerase chain reaction or immunohistochemistry. TCR sequencing was carried out for three patients who responded to pembrolizumab therapy. The phase II trial prospectively tested pembrolizumab PD-1 blockade in advanced mismatch repair-deficient cancers regardless of tissue of origin. Peripheral blood T cell samples were serially collected before and at multiple times after PD-1 blockade was started. Blood sampling times were reported as weeks after the first pembrolizumab dose.

Specimen: PBMCs, collected 52 weeks after starting pembrolizumab. This receptor chain uses TRBV19 and TRBJ2-7, with TRBD1 tentatively as D gene (7 bases match). This clonotype was sampled from an adult with mismatch repair-deficient cancer. The DNA sequence reads TGTGCCAGTAGTATCAGCCAGGGGGGATTCTACGAGCAGTACTTC. Its protein reads: CASSISQGGFYEQYF. This CDR3, with the reference TRBV19 and TRBJ2-7 proteins standing in past its ends, gives the full variable domain DGGITQSPKYLFRKEGQNVTLSCEQNLNHDAMYWYRQDPGQGLRLIYYSQIVNDFQKGDIAEGYSVSREKKESFPLTVTSAQKNPTAFYLCASSISQGGFYEQYFGPGTRLTVT.